A selection of T cell receptor beta chains follows, all from one sample in a study of OX40 agonist ivuxolimab in advanced cancers. Clones were read by immunoSEQ multiplex PCR, and TCRdb kept only the in-frame ones, dropping some. The sample consists of under 85,000 clones, 91% of them appearing once. The specimen was CD4+ or CD8+ T cells sorted from blood, collected in a trial of the OX40 agonist ivuxolimab. Every receptor here comes from an adult with an advanced solid tumor such as melanoma, head and neck, liver or kidney cancer. Each CDR3 is given with its conserved first and last residue. The D gene is left open where the match is weak. Expanded clones are given a class, and other clones once, few, many or no size at all.

V: TRBV18
size: .
J: TRBJ1-4
D: .
CDR3: CASRTGISTNEKLFF
DNA: TGTGCCAGCCGCACAGGGATTTCAACTAATGAAAAACTGTTTTTT

V: TRBV7-9
size: .
J: TRBJ2-1
D: TRBD1
CDR3: CASSLGFGQGRVEQFF
DNA: TGTGCCAGCAGCTTAGGGTTTGGACAGGGGCGGGTTGAGCAGTTCTTC

V: TRBV4-2
size: few
J: TRBJ1-1
D: .
CDR3: CASSQKHGNTEAFF
DNA: TGTGCCAGCAGCCAGAAACACGGGAACACTGAAGCTTTCTTT

V: TRBV5-6
size: .
J: TRBJ1-5
D: TRBD1
CDR3: CASSKTGGLYQPQHF
DNA: TGTGCCAGCAGCAAGACAGGGGGCCTCTATCAGCCCCAGCATTTT

V: TRBV5-1
size: .
J: TRBJ2-1
D: TRBD2
CDR3: CASSLAVAGSYNEQFF
DNA: TGCGCCAGCAGCTTGGCCGTAGCGGGGTCCTACAATGAGCAGTTCTTC

V: TRBV7-9
size: .
J: TRBJ1-5
D: .
CDR3: CASSLKDNQPQHF
DNA: TGTGCCAGCAGCTTAAAGGACAATCAGCCCCAGCATTTT

V: TRBV10-3
size: .
J: TRBJ2-5
D: TRBD2
CDR3: CATRAGGGQETQYF
DNA: TGTGCCACCAGAGCCGGGGGGGGCCAAGAGACCCAGTACTTC

V: TRBV27
size: .
J: TRBJ2-7
D: TRBD2
CDR3: CASSSSGRGPYEQYF
DNA: TGTGCCAGCAGTTCTAGCGGGAGGGGTCCCTACGAGCAGTACTTC

V: TRBV9
size: .
J: TRBJ1-1
D: TRBD1
CDR3: CASSVVGTGPKTEAFF
DNA: TGTGCCAGCAGCGTAGTAGGGACAGGTCCTAAAACTGAAGCTTTCTTT

V: TRBV6-6
size: .
J: TRBJ1-5
D: .
CDR3: CASRWVGNQPQHF
DNA: TGTGCCAGCAGGTGGGTGGGCAATCAGCCCCAGCATTTT

V: TRBV9
size: .
J: TRBJ2-2
D: .
CDR3: CASSVMGYTGELFF
DNA: TGTGCCAGCAGCGTTATGGGTTACACCGGGGAGCTGTTTTTT

V: TRBV12-5
size: .
J: TRBJ2-1
D: TRBD1
CDR3: CASGTGQGRYNEQFF
DNA: TGTGCTAGTGGTACTGGACAGGGGCGGTACAATGAGCAGTTCTTC

V: TRBV2
size: .
J: TRBJ2-1
D: .
CDR3: CASSGSVENYNEQFF
DNA: TGTGCCAGCAGTGGTTCAGTGGAGAATTACAATGAGCAGTTCTTC

V: TRBV5-1
size: .
J: TRBJ2-2
D: TRBD1
CDR3: CASRETGQGGELFF
DNA: TGCGCCAGCAGAGAGACAGGGCAGGGCGGGGAGCTGTTTTTT

V: TRBV28
size: .
J: TRBJ2-5
D: TRBD2
CDR3: CASRTSGTKETQYF
DNA: TGTGCCAGCAGGACTAGCGGGACTAAAGAGACCCAGTACTTC

V: TRBV6-6
size: .
J: TRBJ1-1
D: .
CDR3: CASSRGGTEAFF
DNA: TGTGCCAGCAGTCGTGGTGGGACTGAAGCTTTCTTT

V: TRBV6-1
size: .
J: TRBJ2-7
D: .
CDR3: CASSWEQYF
DNA: TGTGCCAGCAGTTGGGAGCAGTACTTC

V: TRBV28
size: once
J: TRBJ2-7
D: .
CDR3: CASSLLGTYYEQYF
DNA: TGTGCCAGCAGTTTATTGGGCACTTACTACGAGCAGTACTTC

V: TRBV27
size: .
J: TRBJ2-4
D: .
CDR3: CASSPRTGPIAKNIQYF
DNA: TGTGCCAGCAGTCCTAGGACGGGACCAATAGCCAAAAACATTCAGTACTTC

V: TRBV2
size: .
J: TRBJ1-1
D: .
CDR3: CASSVRQNTEAFF
DNA: TGTGCCAGCAGTGTGCGGCAGAACACTGAAGCTTTCTTT

V: TRBV7-3
size: .
J: TRBJ1-2
D: .
CDR3: CASSSGAGIGGYTF
DNA: TGTGCCAGCAGCTCCGGAGCCGGGATAGGTGGCTACACCTTC

V: TRBV28
size: .
J: TRBJ2-5
D: TRBD2
CDR3: CASSSRLAGGGYQETQYF
DNA: TGTGCCAGCAGTTCCCGACTAGCGGGAGGCGGGTACCAAGAGACCCAGTACTTC

V: TRBV7-3
size: .
J: TRBJ2-3
D: TRBD2
CDR3: CASSLQGGSGPDTQYF
DNA: TGTGCCAGCAGCTTGCAGGGCGGGAGCGGGCCAGATACGCAGTATTTT

V: TRBV9
size: .
J: TRBJ2-3
D: TRBD2
CDR3: CASSLSGRTDTQYF
DNA: TGTGCCAGCAGCCTTAGCGGGAGGACAGATACGCAGTATTTT

V: TRBV25-1
size: .
J: TRBJ2-1
D: .
CDR3: CASSEPQGEQFF
DNA: TGTGCCAGCAGTGAACCCCAAGGTGAGCAGTTCTTC

V: TRBV20-1
size: .
J: TRBJ2-7
D: .
CDR3: CSARATGEQYF
DNA: TGCAGTGCTAGAGCAACGGGGGAGCAGTACTTC

V: TRBV18
size: .
J: TRBJ1-4
D: .
CDR3: CASSRTGAGLFF
DNA: TGTGCCAGCTCTCGGACGGGAGCTGGACTGTTTTTT

V: TRBV14
size: .
J: TRBJ2-7
D: TRBD1
CDR3: CASSQLQGVYEQYF
DNA: TGTGCCAGCAGCCAACTACAGGGGGTATACGAGCAGTACTTC

V: TRBV19
size: .
J: TRBJ2-7
D: .
CDR3: CASSIVTGRTYEQYF
DNA: TGTGCCAGTAGTATCGTGACAGGCCGTACCTACGAGCAGTACTTC

V: TRBV10-1
size: .
J: TRBJ2-1
D: .
CDR3: CASTGSSYNEQFF
DNA: TGCGCCAGCACGGGGAGCTCCTACAATGAGCAGTTCTTC

V: TRBV28
size: .
J: TRBJ1-2
D: .
CDR3: CASSTTYYGYTF
DNA: TGTGCCAGCAGTACCACGTACTATGGCTACACCTTC

V: TRBV6-1
size: .
J: TRBJ2-7
D: .
CDR3: CASRPPELSYEQYF
DNA: TGTGCCAGTAGACCGCCCGAGCTCTCCTACGAGCAGTACTTC

V: TRBV5-1
size: .
J: TRBJ2-3
D: .
CDR3: CASSLITTDTQYF
DNA: TGCGCCAGCAGCTTAATTACCACAGATACGCAGTATTTT

V: TRBV13
size: .
J: TRBJ2-3
D: .
CDR3: CASSLYSGSTDTQYF
DNA: TGTGCCAGCAGCTTATATAGCGGTAGCACAGATACGCAGTATTTT

V: TRBV9
size: .
J: TRBJ2-1
D: TRBD2
CDR3: CASSPQREGRSTEQFF
DNA: TGTGCCAGCAGCCCACAGCGGGAGGGCCGTAGCACTGAGCAGTTCTTC

V: TRBV12-5
size: .
J: TRBJ2-1
D: .
CDR3: CASGSHEGAYNEQFF
DNA: TGTGCTAGTGGTTCTCACGAGGGCGCGTACAATGAGCAGTTCTTC

V: TRBV13
size: .
J: TRBJ1-1
D: .
CDR3: CASSGVHTEAFF
DNA: TGTGCCAGCAGCGGGGTTCACACTGAAGCTTTCTTT

V: TRBV7-9
size: once
J: TRBJ2-1
D: TRBD2
CDR3: CASSFLLTSGRHEQFF
DNA: TGTGCCAGCAGCTTCCTTTTGACTAGCGGGAGACATGAGCAGTTCTTC

V: TRBV5-1
size: .
J: TRBJ2-4
D: TRBD2
CDR3: CASSPGTSGSIGIQYF
DNA: TGCGCCAGCAGCCCGGGGACTAGCGGGAGTATAGGCATTCAGTACTTC

V: TRBV18
size: .
J: TRBJ2-1
D: TRBD2
CDR3: CASSPGPAGGEQFF
DNA: TGTGCCAGCTCACCAGGTCCAGCGGGAGGAGAGCAGTTCTTC

V: TRBV19
size: .
J: TRBJ1-1
D: TRBD1
CDR3: CASSMDRNPNTEAFF
DNA: TGTGCCAGTAGTATGGACAGGAACCCAAACACTGAAGCTTTCTTT

V: TRBV7-9
size: .
J: TRBJ2-7
D: .
CDR3: CASSLDYEQYF
DNA: TGTGCCAGCAGCTTAGACTACGAGCAGTACTTC

V: TRBV5-4
size: .
J: TRBJ2-7
D: .
CDR3: CASSPGTSPYEQYF
DNA: TGTGCCAGCAGCCCTGGCACGTCCCCCTACGAGCAGTACTTC

V: TRBV7-2
size: .
J: TRBJ2-2
D: TRBD2
CDR3: CASSLALSLAGGRNGELFF
DNA: TGTGCCAGCAGCTTAGCGCTAAGTCTAGCGGGAGGGAGGAACGGGGAGCTGTTTTTT

V: TRBV6-1
size: .
J: TRBJ1-2
D: .
CDR3: CASRPPGYGYTF
DNA: TGTGCCAGCAGACCCCCGGGGTATGGCTACACCTTC

V: TRBV11-2
size: .
J: TRBJ2-3
D: TRBD2
CDR3: CASSRTSGRVTDTQYF
DNA: TGTGCCAGCAGCAGGACTAGCGGGAGGGTAACAGATACGCAGTATTTT

V: TRBV6-5
size: .
J: TRBJ1-3
D: .
CDR3: CASRVTISGNTIYF
DNA: TGTGCCAGCAGAGTAACGATCTCTGGAAACACCATATATTTT

V: TRBV15
size: .
J: TRBJ2-7
D: TRBD1
CDR3: CATSRGAGTGFHEQYF
DNA: TGTGCCACCAGCAGGGGGGCCGGGACAGGGTTCCACGAGCAGTACTTC